This T cell receptor beta chain is from a study of CD4 T cells in relation to SARS-CoV-2 and coronaviruses. About the study: After roughly 11 days of antigen culture, PBMC TCR beta CDR3s were sequenced. Controls used an HIV-1 Nef peptide pool or no peptide.

CD4+ T cells from unexposed donors were obtained before the COVID-19 pandemic (2011-2018). Isolation of CD4+ T cells took place after approximately eleven days in culture. Cells permitting, SARS-CoV-2 S/N and four cold-coronavirus spikes were tested on unexposed-donor CD4+ T cells. Approximately 2 million PBMCs per well were cultured with approximately 10 IU/ml IL-2. TCRdb's copy holds only in-frame clones and misses some; the assay was immunoSEQ multiplex PCR. The sample has about 20,000 clones, approximately 80% seen once; the top ten hold about a sixth. Germline V gene lookup returns CDR1 SGHDT and CDR2 YYEEEE. Trimming took 4 bases from V and 0 from J; bases not matched to a gene: 4. The CDR3 totals 15 residues. For this clone: Its specificity is not known.

Sequencing was done on a sample of CD4+ T cells from PBMCs, cultured in vitro. The chain combines TRBV5-6 with TRBJ2-1, with TRBD1 matching 7 bases. This receptor was identified in a human donor in good health. CDR3 in DNA: TGTGCCAGCAGCCCGGACAGGAGCTCCTACAATGAGCAGTTCTTC. This sequence encodes CASSPDRSSYNEQFF.